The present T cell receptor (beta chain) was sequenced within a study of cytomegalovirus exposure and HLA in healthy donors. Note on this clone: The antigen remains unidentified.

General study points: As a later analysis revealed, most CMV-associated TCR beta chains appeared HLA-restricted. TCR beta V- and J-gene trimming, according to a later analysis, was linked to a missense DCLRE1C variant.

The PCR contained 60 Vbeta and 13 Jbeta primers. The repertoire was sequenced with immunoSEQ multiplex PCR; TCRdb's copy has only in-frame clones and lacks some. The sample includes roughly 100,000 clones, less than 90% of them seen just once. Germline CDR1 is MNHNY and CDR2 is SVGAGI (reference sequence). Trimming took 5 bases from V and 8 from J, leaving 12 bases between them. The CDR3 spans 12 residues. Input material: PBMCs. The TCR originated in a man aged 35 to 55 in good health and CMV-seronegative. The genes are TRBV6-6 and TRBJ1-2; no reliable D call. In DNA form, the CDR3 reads TGTGCCAGCAGTATTGCAGAGGAGGGCTACACCTTC. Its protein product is CASSIAEEGYTF.